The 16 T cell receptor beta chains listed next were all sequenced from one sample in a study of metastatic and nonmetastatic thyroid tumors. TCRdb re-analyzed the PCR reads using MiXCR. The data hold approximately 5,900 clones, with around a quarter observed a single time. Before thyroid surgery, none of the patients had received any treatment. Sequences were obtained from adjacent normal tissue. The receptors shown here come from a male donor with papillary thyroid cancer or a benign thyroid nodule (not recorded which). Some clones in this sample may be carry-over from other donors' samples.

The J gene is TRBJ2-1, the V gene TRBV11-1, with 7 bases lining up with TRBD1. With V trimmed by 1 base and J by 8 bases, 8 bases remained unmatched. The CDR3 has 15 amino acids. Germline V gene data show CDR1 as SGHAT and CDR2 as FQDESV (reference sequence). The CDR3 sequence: CASSLERQGLDEQFF. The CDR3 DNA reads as TGTGCCAGCAGCTTAGAAAGACAGGGTTTGGATGAGCAGTTCTTC.

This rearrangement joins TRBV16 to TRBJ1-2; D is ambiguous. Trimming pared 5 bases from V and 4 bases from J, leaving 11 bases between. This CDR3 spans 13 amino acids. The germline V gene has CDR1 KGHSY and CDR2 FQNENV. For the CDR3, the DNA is TGTGCCAGCAGCGAGAGATCTGGCTATGGCTACACCTTC. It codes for CASSERSGYGYTF.

The CDR3 here is CASSLAGATQLFF. The CDR3 DNA reads as TGCGCCAGCAGCTTGGCGGGGGCCACGCAGCTGTTTTTT. The V gene is TRBV5-1, the J gene TRBJ2-2; D assignment may be TRBD1 or TRBD2 (6 bases each). V lost 0 bases, J lost 12 bases, and 12 bases lay in between. The CDR3 is 13 residues long. Germline CDR1 SGHRS, CDR2 YFSETQ.

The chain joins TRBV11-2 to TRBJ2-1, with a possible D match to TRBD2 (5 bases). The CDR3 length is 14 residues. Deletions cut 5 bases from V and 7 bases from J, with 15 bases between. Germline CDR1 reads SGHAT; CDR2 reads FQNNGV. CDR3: CASSVSYSGNEQFF. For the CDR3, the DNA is TGTGCCAGCAGCGTTTCTTACTCGGGGAATGAGCAGTTCTTC.

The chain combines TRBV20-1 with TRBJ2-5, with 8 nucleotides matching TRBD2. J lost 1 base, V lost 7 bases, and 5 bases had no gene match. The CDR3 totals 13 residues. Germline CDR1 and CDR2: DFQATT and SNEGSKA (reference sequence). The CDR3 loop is CSETGRGQETQYF. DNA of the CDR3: TGCAGTGAGACCGGGAGGGGCCAAGAGACCCAGTACTTC.

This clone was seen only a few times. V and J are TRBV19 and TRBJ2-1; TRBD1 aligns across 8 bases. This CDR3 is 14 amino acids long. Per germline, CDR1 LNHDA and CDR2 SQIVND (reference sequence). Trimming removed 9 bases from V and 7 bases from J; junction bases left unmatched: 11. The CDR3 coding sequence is TGTGCCAGAAATGGACAGGGTATGTGGAATGAGCAGTTCTTC. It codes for CARNGQGMWNEQFF.

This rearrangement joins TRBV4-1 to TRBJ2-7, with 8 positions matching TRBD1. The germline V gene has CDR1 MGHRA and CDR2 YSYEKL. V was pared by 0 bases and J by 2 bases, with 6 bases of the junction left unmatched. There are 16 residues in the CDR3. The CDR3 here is CASSQDRTGFTYEQYF. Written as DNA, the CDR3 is TGCGCCAGCAGCCAAGATCGGACAGGGTTCACCTACGAGCAGTACTTC.

DNA for the CDR3: TGTGCCAGCAGCCCCTACAATTGGAATGAGCAGTTCTTC. Translation gives CASSPYNWNEQFF. The V gene is TRBV11-1, the J gene TRBJ2-1; D is undetermined. Germline loops: CDR1 SGHAT, CDR2 FQDESV (reference sequence). The CDR3 covers 13 residues. V lost 5 bases to trimming and J lost 7 bases, with 12 bases between them.

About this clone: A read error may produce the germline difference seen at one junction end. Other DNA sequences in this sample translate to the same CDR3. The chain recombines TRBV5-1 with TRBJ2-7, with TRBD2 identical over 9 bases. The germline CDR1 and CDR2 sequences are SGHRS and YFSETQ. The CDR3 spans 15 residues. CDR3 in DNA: TGCGCCAGCAGCGCAGCGGGGGGCCTCTTCTACGAGCAGTATTTC. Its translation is CASSAAGGLFYEQYF.

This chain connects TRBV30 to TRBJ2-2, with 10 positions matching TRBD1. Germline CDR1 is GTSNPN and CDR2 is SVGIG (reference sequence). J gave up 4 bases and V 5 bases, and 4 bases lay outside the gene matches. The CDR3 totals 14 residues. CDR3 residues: CAWGQGVFTGELFF. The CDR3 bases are TGTGCCTGGGGACAGGGGGTATTCACCGGGGAGCTGTTTTTT.

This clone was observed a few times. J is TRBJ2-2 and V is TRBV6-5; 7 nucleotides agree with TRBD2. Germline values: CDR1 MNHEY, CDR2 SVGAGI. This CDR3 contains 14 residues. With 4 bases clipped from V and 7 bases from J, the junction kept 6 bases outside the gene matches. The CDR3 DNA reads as TGTGCCAGCAGTTGGACTAGAGATCTCGGGGAGCTGTTTTTT. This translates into CASSWTRDLGELFF.

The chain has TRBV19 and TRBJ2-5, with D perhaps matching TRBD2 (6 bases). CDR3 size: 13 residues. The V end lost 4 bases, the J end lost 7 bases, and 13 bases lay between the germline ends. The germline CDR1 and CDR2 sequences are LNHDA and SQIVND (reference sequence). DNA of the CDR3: TGTGCCAGTAGTACCGGGACTTCGGGGACCCAGTACTTC. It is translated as CASSTGTSGTQYF.

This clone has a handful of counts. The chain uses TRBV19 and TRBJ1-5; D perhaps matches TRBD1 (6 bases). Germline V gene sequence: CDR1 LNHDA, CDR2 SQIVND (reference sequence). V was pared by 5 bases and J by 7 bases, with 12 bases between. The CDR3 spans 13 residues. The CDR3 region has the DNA TGTGCCAGTAGTGCAGGGGTTAGGCAGCCCCAGCATTTT. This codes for CASSAGVRQPQHF.

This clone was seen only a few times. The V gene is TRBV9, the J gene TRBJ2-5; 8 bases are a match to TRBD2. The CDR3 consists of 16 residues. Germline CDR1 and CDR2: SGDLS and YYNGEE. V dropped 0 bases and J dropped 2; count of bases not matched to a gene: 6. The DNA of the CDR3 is TGTGCCAGCAGCGTAGAGTCCCTAGCGGGTCAAGAGACCCAGTACTTC. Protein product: CASSVESLAGQETQYF.

This CDR3 is CASSQAGSSWITGELFF. The CDR3 coding sequence is TGTGCCAGCAGCCAGGCCGGTTCTTCGTGGATCACCGGGGAGCTGTTTTTT. This chain connects TRBV7-8 to TRBJ2-2; D is ambiguous. This CDR3 is 17 amino acids long. The ends were cut back, 5 bases at V and 4 bases at J, with 20 bases in the middle. Looked up from germline, CDR1 is SGHVS and CDR2 is FQNEAQ.

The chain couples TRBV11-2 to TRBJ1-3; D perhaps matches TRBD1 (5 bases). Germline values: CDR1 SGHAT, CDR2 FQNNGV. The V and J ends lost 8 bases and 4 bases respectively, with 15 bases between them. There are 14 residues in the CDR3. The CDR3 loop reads CASASAGRGNTIYF. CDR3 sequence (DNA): TGTGCCAGCGCTTCGGCAGGGAGGGGAAACACCATATATTTT.